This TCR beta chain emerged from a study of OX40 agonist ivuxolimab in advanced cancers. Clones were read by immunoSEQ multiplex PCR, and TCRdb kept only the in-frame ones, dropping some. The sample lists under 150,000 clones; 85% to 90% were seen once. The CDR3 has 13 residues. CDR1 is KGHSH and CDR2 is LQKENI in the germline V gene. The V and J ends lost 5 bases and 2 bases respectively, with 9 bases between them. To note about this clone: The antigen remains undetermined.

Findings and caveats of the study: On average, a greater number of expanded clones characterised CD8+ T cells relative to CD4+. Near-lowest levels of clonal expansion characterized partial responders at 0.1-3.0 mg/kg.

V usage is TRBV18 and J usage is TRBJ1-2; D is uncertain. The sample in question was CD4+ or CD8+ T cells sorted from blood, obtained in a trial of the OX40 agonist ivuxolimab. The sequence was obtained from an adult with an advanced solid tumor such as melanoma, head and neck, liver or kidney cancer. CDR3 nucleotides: TGTGCCAGCTCAGGGAACCAGAACTATGGCTACACCTTC. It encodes CASSGNQNYGYTF.